This TCR beta chain was found in a study of blood T cell repertoires in COVID-19. For the study at large: Acute-phase and convalescent COVID-19 samples originated in the United States, Italy and Spain. PBMCs, B-cell-depleted T cells, or T cells provided the cDNA or gDNA that made up the material.

V gave up 6 bases and J gave up 4 bases, with 9 bases separating them. Per germline, CDR1 DFQATT and CDR2 SNEGSKA (reference sequence). This CDR3 is 11 amino acids long. How the authors handled the data: The assay estimated nucleated cells by amplifying reference gene primers. Here immunoSEQ multiplex PCR was the method, and the copy in TCRdb shows in-frame clones only, minus some. That table supplies the V and J calls and clone size; D and trimming were determined from the DNA. The sample holds some 76,000 clones, about 89% seen once. This clonotype was obtained from a man aged 55 to 70 with acute or convalescent COVID-19. This chain joins TRBV20-1 and TRBJ1-2; TRBD1 is a possible D gene (5 bases). Input material: peripheral blood. As DNA, the CDR3 is TGCAGTGCACTTAGGGGCTATGGCTACACCTTC. Its protein is CSALRGYGYTF.